Listed below are T cell receptor beta chains from one sample, sequenced in a study of patients and donors after allogeneic stem cell transplantation. TCRdb itself ran the RT-PCR reads through MiXCR, one entry per CDR3 protein. The sample shows about 160,000 distinct CDR3 sequences, nearly 25% of them seen only once. The sample comprised blood, either unsorted or a sorted T cell fraction (not recorded which). Source of these receptors: a human donor who was either an allogeneic HSCT recipient or a stem cell or donor lymphocyte infusion donor (not recorded which). It is not recorded whose cells these are; they may come from a transplant donor. CDR3s include the opening cysteine and the closing phenylalanine or tryptophan. Fields, in order: D gene, J gene, clone size, V gene, CDR3 length, CDR3 DNA, CDR3 protein. The D gene is left open where the match is weak. Clone size appears in some rows only: once, few, many, or a class for an expanded clone.

. TRBJ2-2 . TRBV28 15 TGTGCCAGCAGTTTATTAGGGGTGGATATCGGGGAGCTGTTTTTT CASSLLGVDIGELFF
. TRBJ1-2 few TRBV29-1 12 TGCAGCGTATCGACGGGTAACTATGGCTACACCTTC CSVSTGNYGYTF
. TRBJ2-3 . TRBV3-1 17 TGTGCCAGCAGCCAGCGAGGGGCGCTCGGCCCGACAGATACGCAGTATTTT CASSQRGALGPTDTQYF
TRBD1 TRBJ1-1 few TRBV28 14 TGTGCCAGCAGTTTTGGGACAGGGGGGACTGAAGCTTTCTTT CASSFGTGGTEAFF
TRBD1 TRBJ2-2 . TRBV2 15 TGTGCCAGCAGTGAACGACAGGGAGACACCGCGGAGCTGTTTTTT CASSERQGDTAELFF
. TRBJ1-1 few TRBV7-2 15 TGTGCCAGCAGCTTAGGGGTGCGGGTGAACACTGAAGCTTTCTTT CASSLGVRVNTEAFF
. TRBJ1-5 . TRBV7-2 14 TGTGCCAGCAGCTTCGGGGAAGTGGGACAGCCCCAGCATTTT CASSFGEVGQPQHF
. TRBJ1-1 few TRBV12-3/TRBV12-4 15 TGTGCCAGCAGTTTCACAGGGCTTGGGAACACTGAAGCTTTCTTT CASSFTGLGNTEAFF
. TRBJ1-1 few TRBV13 17 TGTGCCAGCAGCCTAAGAGGAGAGGGGTGGCTTGGGACTGAAGCTTTCTTT CASSLRGEGWLGTEAFF
. TRBJ2-3 few TRBV12-3/TRBV12-4 14 TGTGCCAGCAGCCACAGCGGAGGCACAGATACGCAGTATTTT CASSHSGGTDTQYF
. TRBJ2-1 . TRBV18 15 TGTGCCAGCTCACCTCCGATCTGGGGAGAAGTTGAGCAGTTCTTC CASSPPIWGEVEQFF
. TRBJ1-2 few TRBV7-2 14 TGTGCCAGCAGCCCACCAGGGTTATACTATGGCTACACCTTC CASSPPGLYYGYTF
. TRBJ2-3 . TRBV20-1 16 TGCAGTGCTTGGTGGGGCGCGATTGACGGCACAGATACGCAGTATTTT CSAWWGAIDGTDTQYF
. TRBJ2-1 . TRBV6-2/TRBV6-3 12 TGTGCCAGCACTAAACTCGGGGGTGAGCAGTTCTTC CASTKLGGEQFF
. TRBJ1-1 many TRBV20-1 15 TGCAGTGCTAGAGCATACAGAAGAAGTGACACTGAAGCTTTCTTT CSARAYRRSDTEAFF
. TRBJ2-7 . TRBV28 12 TGTGCCAGCAGTTTACCCCGGGACGAGCAGTACTTC CASSLPRDEQYF
. TRBJ1-2 few TRBV5-1 17 TGCGCCAGCAGACCTCCCGGAGCAGGGGCCCGGGACTATGGCTACACCTTC CASRPPGAGARDYGYTF
. TRBJ1-1 few TRBV20-1 11 TGCAGTGCTAGACGGACGGAGCCCCCTTTCTTT CSARRTEPPFF
. TRBJ2-7 . TRBV9 13 TGTGCCAGCAGCGTAGTGGGGGCAGGCGAGCAGTACTTC CASSVVGAGEQYF
. TRBJ1-4 few TRBV12-3/TRBV12-4 13 TGTGCCAGCAGGGACAGCATTAATGAAAAACTGTTTTTT CASRDSINEKLFF
. TRBJ2-1 . TRBV10-2 14 TGCGCCAGCAGTGAGTCTTTAGCGGCGAATGAGCAGTTCTTC CASSESLAANEQFF
. TRBJ1-1 . TRBV5-6 13 TGTGCCAGCAGCTTGAGTCCTCGAGGAGAAGCTTTCTTT CASSLSPRGEAFF
. TRBJ2-2 . TRBV5-1 13 TGCGCCAGCAGCCCCCGCCCCCCCGGGGAGCTGTTTTTT CASSPRPPGELFF
TRBD1 TRBJ1-2 few TRBV28 14 TGTGCCAGCACCCCCACAGGGGTCCTTTATGGCTACACCTTC CASTPTGVLYGYTF
. TRBJ1-1 . TRBV27 14 TGTGCCAGCAGCAAAATCGGCGGGGACACTGAAGCTTTCTTT CASSKIGGDTEAFF
. TRBJ2-1 . TRBV6-2/TRBV6-3 16 TGTGCCAGCAGTTACCCCGAGACTAGGAAAGGGAATGAGCAGTTCTTC CASSYPETRKGNEQFF
. TRBJ2-3 . TRBV20-1 13 TGCAGTGCTAGAGAGACGACTAGTAATACGCAGTATTTT CSARETTSNTQYF
. TRBJ2-1 . TRBV24-1 17 TGTGCCACCAGTGGCTTAAGGGGATCTAATACCTACAATGAGCAGTTCTTC CATSGLRGSNTYNEQFF
. TRBJ2-1 . TRBV20-1 14 TGCAGTGCTAGAGATGATAGAGGATACAATGAGCAGTTCTTC CSARDDRGYNEQFF
. TRBJ1-5 . TRBV10-2 14 TGCGCCAGCAGTGGCCAACGAGTCGATCAGCCCCAGCATTTT CASSGQRVDQPQHF
. TRBJ1-2 . TRBV7-2 16 TGTGCCAGCAGCTTACCATTCCGCGGACCCGCCTATGGCTACACCTTC CASSLPFRGPAYGYTF
. TRBJ2-7 . TRBV3-1 14 TGTGCCAGCAGCCAAGAATCGGGCTCCTACGAGCAGTACTTC CASSQESGSYEQYF
TRBD1 TRBJ2-7 . TRBV6-5 14 TGTGCCAGCAGGGTCCGGGACAGCACCTACGAGCAGTACTTC CASRVRDSTYEQYF
. TRBJ2-1 few TRBV5-5 14 TGTGCCAGCAGCGCCTCAGGGTGGCGAAATGAGCAGTTCTTC CASSASGWRNEQFF
. TRBJ2-1 . TRBV7-6 12 TGTGCCAGCAGCTTAGTTAAGGGTGAGCAGTTCTTC CASSLVKGEQFF
. TRBJ2-7 . TRBV14 12 TGTGCCAGCAGCACAACAAAGTACGAGCAGTACTTC CASSTTKYEQYF
TRBD1 TRBJ2-7 . TRBV29-1 12 TGCAGCGGGACAGGCCTCTCCTACGAGCAGTACTTC CSGTGLSYEQYF
TRBD2 TRBJ2-5 . TRBV5-1 15 TGCGCCAGCAGGGAGCTAGCGGGGGTCCAAGAGACCCAGTACTTC CASRELAGVQETQYF
TRBD2 TRBJ2-3 . TRBV5-4 16 TGTGCCAGCAGCCCGACCACTAGCGGGAGGGGAGATACGCAGTATTTT CASSPTTSGRGDTQYF
TRBD1 TRBJ2-1 . TRBV9 17 TGTGCCAGCAGCCCCCGGACAGGGGATCTTGGGGGCAATGAGCAGTTCTTC CASSPRTGDLGGNEQFF
TRBD1 TRBJ2-7 few TRBV3-1 14 TGTGCCAGCAGCCCGACAGGGTTTCCCTACGAGCAGTACTTC CASSPTGFPYEQYF
. TRBJ1-3 . TRBV4-3 17 TGCGCCAGCAGCCAAGAGGGCTTAGGGGGCTCTGGAAACACCATATATTTT CASSQEGLGGSGNTIYF
. TRBJ1-2 few TRBV29-1 13 TGCAGCGCCATCGGGGCAGATCACTATGGCTACACCTTC CSAIGADHYGYTF
. TRBJ2-7 . TRBV29-1 13 TGCAGCGTTGAGGATTATTTTAAAGGCGAGCAGTACTTC CSVEDYFKGEQYF
. TRBJ2-7 once TRBV4-1 15 TGCGCCAGCAGCCGCAATCCGGGACGGACCTACGAGCAGTACTTC CASSRNPGRTYEQYF
TRBD1 TRBJ2-1 few TRBV5-1 16 TGCGCCAGCAGCCCGGACAGGCACGACATAATCAATGAGCAGTTCTTC CASSPDRHDIINEQFF
TRBD2 TRBJ2-3 . TRBV7-9 16 TGTGCCAGCAAGACCGGGACTAGCGGCTCTCCAGATACGCAGTATTTT CASKTGTSGSPDTQYF
TRBD1 TRBJ2-1 few TRBV29-1 14 TGCAGCGTCGCTACCGGGACAGGGTTCTCTGAGCAGTTCTTC CSVATGTGFSEQFF
. TRBJ1-5 . TRBV12-3/TRBV12-4 19 TGTGCCAGCAGTTTAGAAGCGGGGGCCGCCGGCTATAGCAATCAGCCCCAGCATTTT CASSLEAGAAGYSNQPQHF
. TRBJ2-5 . TRBV20-1 13 TGCAGTGCTAGAGAGGTTAGAGGAGAGACCCAGTACTTC CSAREVRGETQYF
TRBD1 TRBJ1-4 . TRBV9 16 TGTGCCAGCAGCGTGGCAGGGGGCGGCTTGGATGAAAAACTGTTTTTT CASSVAGGGLDEKLFF
. TRBJ2-1 few TRBV4-1 15 TGCGCCAGCAGCCAAGCGGTTCGACCGTACAATGAGCAGTTCTTC CASSQAVRPYNEQFF